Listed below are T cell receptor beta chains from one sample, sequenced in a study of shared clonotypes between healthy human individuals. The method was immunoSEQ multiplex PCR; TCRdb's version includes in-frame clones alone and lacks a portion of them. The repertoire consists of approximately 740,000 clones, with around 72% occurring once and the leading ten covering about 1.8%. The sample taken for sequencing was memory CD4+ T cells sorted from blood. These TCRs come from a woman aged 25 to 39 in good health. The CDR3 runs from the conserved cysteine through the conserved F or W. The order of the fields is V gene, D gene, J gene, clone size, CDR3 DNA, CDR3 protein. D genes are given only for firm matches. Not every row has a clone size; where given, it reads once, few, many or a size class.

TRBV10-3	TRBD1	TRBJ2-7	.	TGTGCCACCGGGACAGAGGCCTACGAGCAGTACTTC	CATGTEAYEQYF
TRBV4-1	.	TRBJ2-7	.	TGCGCCAGCAGCCGGTTGCCGCTGACCCAGAGCTCCTACGAGCAGTACTTC	CASSRLPLTQSSYEQYF
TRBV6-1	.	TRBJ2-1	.	TGTGCCAGCAGTGAACAATGGTTTCCTAATGAGCAGTTCTTC	CASSEQWFPNEQFF
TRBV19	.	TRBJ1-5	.	TGTGCCAGTAGACCCCATAGCAATCAGCCCCAGCATTTT	CASRPHSNQPQHF
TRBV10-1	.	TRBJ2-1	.	TGCGCCAGCAGACAGGTGAATGAGCAGTTCTTC	CASRQVNEQFF
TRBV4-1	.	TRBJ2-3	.	TGCGCCAGCAGCCAAGGGTTAGCAGCAGATACGCAGTATTTT	CASSQGLAADTQYF
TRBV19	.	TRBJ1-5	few	TGTGCCAGTAGTAGGCAGAATAGCAATCAGCCCCAGCATTTT	CASSRQNSNQPQHF
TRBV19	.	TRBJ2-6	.	TGTGCCAGTAGTACCACCAGGGTTGGGGCCAACGTCCTGACTTTC	CASSTTRVGANVLTF
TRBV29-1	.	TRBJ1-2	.	TGCAGCGTACAAGGATTCTATGGCTACACCTTC	CSVQGFYGYTF
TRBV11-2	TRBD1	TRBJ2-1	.	TGTGCCAGCAGCTTGGGGACAGGAGACAATGAGCAGTTCTTC	CASSLGTGDNEQFF
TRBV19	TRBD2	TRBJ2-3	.	TGTGCCAGTAGGACTAGCGGTAGCACAGATACGCAGTATTTT	CASRTSGSTDTQYF
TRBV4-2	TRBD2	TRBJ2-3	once	TGTGCCAGCAGCCAAGTGTCCACTAGCGGCGGCACAGATACGCAGTATTTT	CASSQVSTSGGTDTQYF
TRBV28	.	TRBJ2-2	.	TGTGCCAGCAGCCGACAACCGGACGACACCGGGGAGCTGTTTTTT	CASSRQPDDTGELFF
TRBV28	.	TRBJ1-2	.	TGTGCCAGCAGTTTTGGCTACTATGGCTACACCTTC	CASSFGYYGYTF
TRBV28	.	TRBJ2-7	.	TGTGCCAGCAGTTCCCCTCCTCTCTACGAGCAGTACTTC	CASSSPPLYEQYF